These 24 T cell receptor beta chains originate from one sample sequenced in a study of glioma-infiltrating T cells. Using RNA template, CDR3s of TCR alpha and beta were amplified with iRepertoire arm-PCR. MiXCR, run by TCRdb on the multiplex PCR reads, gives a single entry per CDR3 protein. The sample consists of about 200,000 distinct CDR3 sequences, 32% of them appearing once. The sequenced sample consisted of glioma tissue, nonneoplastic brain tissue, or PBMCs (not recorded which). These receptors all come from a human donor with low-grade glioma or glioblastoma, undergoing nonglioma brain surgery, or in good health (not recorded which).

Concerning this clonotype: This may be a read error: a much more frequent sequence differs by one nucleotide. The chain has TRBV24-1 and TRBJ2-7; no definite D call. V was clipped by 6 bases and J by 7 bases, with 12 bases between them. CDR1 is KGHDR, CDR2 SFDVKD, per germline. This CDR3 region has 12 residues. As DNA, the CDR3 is TGTGCCACCAGTAGTAGGGTGGATGAGCAGTACTTC. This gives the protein CATSSRVDEQYF.

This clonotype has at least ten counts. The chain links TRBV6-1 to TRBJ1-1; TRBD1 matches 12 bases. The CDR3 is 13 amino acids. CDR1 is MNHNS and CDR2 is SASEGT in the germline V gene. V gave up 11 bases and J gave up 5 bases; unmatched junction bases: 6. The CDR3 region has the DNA TGTGCCGGGACAGGGGGCGCGCGGACTGAAGCTTTCTTT. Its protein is CAGTGGARTEAFF.

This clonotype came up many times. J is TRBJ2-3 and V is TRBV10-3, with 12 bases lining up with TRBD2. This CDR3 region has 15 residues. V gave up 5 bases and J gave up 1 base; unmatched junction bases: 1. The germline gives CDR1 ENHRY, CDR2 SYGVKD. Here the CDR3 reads CAISRTSGGTDTQYF. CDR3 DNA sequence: TGTGCCATCAGTAGGACTAGCGGGGGCACAGATACGCAGTATTTT.

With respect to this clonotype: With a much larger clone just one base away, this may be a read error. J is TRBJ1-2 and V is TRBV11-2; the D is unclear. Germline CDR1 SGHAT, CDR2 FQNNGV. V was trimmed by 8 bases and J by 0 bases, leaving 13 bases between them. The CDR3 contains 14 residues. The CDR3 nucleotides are TGTGCCAGCGGACGCGGATACTCTAACTATGGCTACACCTTC. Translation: CASGRGYSNYGYTF.

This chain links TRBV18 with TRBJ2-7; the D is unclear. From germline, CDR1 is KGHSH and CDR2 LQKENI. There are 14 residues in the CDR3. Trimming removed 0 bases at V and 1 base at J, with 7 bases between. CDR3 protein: CASSPPATSYEQYF. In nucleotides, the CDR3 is TGTGCCAGCTCACCACCGGCCACTTCCTACGAGCAGTACTTC.

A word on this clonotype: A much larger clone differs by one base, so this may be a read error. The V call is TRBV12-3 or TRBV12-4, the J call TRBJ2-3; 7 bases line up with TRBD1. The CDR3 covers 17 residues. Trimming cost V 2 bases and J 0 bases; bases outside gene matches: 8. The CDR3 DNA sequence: TGTGCCAGCAGTTTATCGGCTAGGGGGCCAAGCACAGATACGCAGTATTTT. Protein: CASSLSARGPSTDTQYF.

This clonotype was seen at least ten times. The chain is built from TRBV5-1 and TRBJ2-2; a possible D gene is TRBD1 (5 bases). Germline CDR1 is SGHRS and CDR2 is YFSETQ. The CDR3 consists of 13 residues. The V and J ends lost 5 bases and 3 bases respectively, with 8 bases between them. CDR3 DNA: TGCGCCAGCAGACAGGAGTACACCGGGGAGCTGTTTTTT. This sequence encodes CASRQEYTGELFF.

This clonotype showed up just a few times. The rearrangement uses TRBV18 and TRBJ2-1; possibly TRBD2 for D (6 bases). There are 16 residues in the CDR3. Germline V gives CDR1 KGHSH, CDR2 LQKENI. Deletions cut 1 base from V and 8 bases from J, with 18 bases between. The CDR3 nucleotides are TGTGCCAGCTCACCACGAGGCAGGGCCGGAGGGGATGAGCAGTTCTTC. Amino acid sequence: CASSPRGRAGGDEQFF.

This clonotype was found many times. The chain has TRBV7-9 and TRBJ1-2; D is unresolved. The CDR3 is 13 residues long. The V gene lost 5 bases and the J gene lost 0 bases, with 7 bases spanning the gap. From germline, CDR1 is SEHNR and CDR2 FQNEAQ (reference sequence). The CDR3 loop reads CASSATANYGYTF. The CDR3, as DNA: TGTGCCAGCAGCGCAACAGCTAACTATGGCTACACCTTC.

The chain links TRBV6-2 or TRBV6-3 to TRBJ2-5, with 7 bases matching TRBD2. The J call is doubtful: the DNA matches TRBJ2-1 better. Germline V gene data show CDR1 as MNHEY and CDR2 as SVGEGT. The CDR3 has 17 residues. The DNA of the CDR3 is TGTGCCAGCAGTTACTCGATTACGGGAGGTACCCTTAATGAGCAGTTCTTC. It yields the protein CASSYSITGGTLNEQFF.

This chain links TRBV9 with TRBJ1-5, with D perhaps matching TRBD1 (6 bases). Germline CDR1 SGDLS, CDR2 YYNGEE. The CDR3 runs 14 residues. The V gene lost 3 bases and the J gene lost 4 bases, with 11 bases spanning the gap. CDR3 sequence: CASSATGINQPQHF. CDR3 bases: TGTGCCAGCAGCGCGACAGGAATTAATCAGCCCCAGCATTTT.

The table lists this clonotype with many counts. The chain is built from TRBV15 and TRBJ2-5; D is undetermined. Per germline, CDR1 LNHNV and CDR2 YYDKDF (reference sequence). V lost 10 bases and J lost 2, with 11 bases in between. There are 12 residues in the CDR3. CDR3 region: CAIGQAQETQYF. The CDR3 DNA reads TGTGCCATAGGGCAGGCGCAAGAGACCCAGTACTTC.

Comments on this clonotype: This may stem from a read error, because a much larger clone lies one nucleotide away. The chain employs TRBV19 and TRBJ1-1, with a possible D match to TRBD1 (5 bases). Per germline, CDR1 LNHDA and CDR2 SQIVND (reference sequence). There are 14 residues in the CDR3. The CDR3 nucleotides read TGTGCCAGTACTATGGGTTGGCAGGGCACTAAAGCTTTCTTT. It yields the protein CASTMGWQGTKAFF.

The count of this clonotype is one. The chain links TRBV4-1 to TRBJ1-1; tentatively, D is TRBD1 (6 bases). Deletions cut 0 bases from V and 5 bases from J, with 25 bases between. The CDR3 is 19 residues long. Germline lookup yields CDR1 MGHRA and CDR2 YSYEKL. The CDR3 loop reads CASSQDPRGGARGKTEAFF. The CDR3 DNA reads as TGCGCCAGCAGCCAAGATCCGAGGGGGGGCGCGAGGGGAAAAACTGAAGCTTTCTTT.

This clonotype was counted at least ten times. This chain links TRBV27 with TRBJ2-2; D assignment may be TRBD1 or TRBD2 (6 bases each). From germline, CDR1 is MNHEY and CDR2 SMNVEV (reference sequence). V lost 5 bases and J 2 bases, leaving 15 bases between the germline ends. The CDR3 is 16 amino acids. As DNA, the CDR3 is TGTGCCAGCAGTCTGGGACTGGGGGCAAACACCGGGGAGCTGTTTTTT. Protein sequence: CASSLGLGANTGELFF.

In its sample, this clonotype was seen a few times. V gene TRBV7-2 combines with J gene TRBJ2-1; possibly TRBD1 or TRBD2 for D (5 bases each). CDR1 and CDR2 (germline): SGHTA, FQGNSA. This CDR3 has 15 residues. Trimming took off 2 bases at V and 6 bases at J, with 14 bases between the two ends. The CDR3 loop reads CASSLPGTQPNEQFF. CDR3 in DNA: TGTGCCAGCAGCTTACCCGGGACCCAGCCCAATGAGCAGTTCTTC.

The CDR3 region is CASSWPRRQGRNYGYTF. The DNA of the CDR3 is TGTGCCAGCAGCTGGCCCCGACGACAGGGGAGGAACTATGGCTACACCTTC. J is TRBJ1-2 and V is TRBV9; 8 bases fit TRBD1. The CDR3 is 17 residues long. Germline loops: CDR1 SGDLS, CDR2 YYNGEE. Trimming took 4 bases from V and 2 from J; bases not matched to a gene: 13. Together with reference TRBV9 and TRBJ1-2, the CDR3 gives the full variable domain: DSGVTQTPKHLITATGQRVTLRCSPRSGDLSVYWYQQSLDQGLQFLIQYYNGEERAKGNILERFSAQQFPDLHSELNLSSLELGDSALYFCASSWPRRQGRNYGYTFGSGTRLTVV.

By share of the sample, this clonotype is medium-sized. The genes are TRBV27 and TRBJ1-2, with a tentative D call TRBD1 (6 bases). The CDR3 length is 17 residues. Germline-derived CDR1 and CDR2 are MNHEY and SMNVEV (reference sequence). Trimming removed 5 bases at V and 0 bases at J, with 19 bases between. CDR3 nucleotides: TGTGCCAGCAGTCTCTCATCTTCAGGGGTGCCTAACTATGGCTACACCTTC. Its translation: CASSLSSSGVPNYGYTF.

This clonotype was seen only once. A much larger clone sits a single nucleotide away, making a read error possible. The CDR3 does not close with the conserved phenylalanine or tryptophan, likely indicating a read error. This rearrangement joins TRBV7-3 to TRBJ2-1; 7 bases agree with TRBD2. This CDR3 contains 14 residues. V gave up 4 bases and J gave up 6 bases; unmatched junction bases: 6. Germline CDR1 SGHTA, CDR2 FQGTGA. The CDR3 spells CASSSLGGSNEQFL. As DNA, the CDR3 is TGTGCCAGCAGCTCACTGGGCGGGAGCAATGAGCAGTTCCTC.

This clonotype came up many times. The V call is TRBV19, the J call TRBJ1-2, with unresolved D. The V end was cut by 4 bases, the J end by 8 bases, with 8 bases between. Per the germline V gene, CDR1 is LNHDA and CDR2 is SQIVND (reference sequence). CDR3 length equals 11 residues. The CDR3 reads CASSKSWGYTF. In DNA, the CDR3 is TGTGCCAGTAGTAAATCTTGGGGCTACACCTTC.

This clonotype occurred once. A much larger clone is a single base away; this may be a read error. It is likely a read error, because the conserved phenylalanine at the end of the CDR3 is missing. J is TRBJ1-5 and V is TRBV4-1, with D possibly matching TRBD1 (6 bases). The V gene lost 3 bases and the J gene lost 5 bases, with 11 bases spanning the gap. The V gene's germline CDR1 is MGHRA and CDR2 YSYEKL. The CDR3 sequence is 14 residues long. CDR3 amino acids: CASSQRDTDQPQHL. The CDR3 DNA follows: TGCGCCAGCAGCCAGAGGGACACCGATCAGCCCCAGCATCTT.

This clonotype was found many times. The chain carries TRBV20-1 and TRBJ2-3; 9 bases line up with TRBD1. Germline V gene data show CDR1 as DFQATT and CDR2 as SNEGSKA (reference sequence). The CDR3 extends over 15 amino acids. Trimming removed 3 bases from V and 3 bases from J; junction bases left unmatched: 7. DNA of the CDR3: TGCAGTGCTAGCCAGATGGGACAGGGAACAGATACGCAGTATTTT. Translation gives CSASQMGQGTDTQYF.

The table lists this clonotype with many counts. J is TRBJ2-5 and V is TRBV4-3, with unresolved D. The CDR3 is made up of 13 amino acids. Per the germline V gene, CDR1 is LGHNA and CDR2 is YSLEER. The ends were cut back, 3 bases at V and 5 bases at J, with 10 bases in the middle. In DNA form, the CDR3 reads TGCGCCAGCAGCCAGTCTAGTTGGGAGACCCAGTACTTC. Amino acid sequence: CASSQSSWETQYF.

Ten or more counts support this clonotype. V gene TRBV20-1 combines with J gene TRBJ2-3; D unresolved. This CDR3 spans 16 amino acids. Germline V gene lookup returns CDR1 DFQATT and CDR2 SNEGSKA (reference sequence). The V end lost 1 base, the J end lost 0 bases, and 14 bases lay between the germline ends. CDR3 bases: TGCAGTGCTAGAGGGGGTAAACAACCGAGCACAGATACGCAGTATTTT. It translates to CSARGGKQPSTDTQYF.